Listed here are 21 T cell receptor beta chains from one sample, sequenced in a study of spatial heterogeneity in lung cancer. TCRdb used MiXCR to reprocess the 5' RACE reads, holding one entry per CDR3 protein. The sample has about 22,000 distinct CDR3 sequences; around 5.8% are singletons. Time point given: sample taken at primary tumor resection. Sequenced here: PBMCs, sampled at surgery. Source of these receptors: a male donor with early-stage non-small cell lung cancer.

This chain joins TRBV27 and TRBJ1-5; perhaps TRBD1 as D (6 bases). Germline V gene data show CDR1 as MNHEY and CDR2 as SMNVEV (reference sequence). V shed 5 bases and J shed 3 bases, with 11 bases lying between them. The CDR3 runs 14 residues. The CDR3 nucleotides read TGTGCCAGCAGTGCACAGGGCCACAATCAGCCCCAGCATTTT. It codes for CASSAQGHNQPQHF.

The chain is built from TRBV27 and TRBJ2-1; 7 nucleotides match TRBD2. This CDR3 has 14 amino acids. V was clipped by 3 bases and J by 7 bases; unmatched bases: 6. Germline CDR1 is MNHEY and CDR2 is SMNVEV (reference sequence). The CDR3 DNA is TGTGCCAGCAGTTTCCTTCTGGGGGGGAATGAGCAGTTCTTC. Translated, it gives CASSFLLGGNEQFF.

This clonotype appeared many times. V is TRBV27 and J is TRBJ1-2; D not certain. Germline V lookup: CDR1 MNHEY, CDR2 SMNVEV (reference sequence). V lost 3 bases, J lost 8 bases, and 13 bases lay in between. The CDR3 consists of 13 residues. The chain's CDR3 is CASSLLGSRGYTF. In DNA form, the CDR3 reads TGTGCCAGCAGTTTGTTAGGGTCACGAGGCTACACCTTC.

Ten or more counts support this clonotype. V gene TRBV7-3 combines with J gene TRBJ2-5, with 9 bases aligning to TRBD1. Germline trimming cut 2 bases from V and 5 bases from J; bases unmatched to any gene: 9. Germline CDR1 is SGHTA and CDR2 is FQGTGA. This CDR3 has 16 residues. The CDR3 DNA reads TGTGCCAGCAGCTTATCCGGGACAGGGTTCAGGGAGACCCAGTACTTC. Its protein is CASSLSGTGFRETQYF.

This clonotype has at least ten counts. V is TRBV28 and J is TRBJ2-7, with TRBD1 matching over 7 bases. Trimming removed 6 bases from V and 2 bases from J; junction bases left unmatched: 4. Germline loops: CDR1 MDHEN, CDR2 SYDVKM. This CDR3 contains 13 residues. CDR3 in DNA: TGTGCCAGCAGACCGGGACAGACCTACGAGCAGTACTTC. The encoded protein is CASRPGQTYEQYF.

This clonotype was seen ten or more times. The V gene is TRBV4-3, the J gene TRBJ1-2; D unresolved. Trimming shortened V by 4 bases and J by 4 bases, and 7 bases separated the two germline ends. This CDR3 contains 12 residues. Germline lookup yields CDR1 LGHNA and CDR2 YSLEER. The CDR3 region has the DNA TGCGCCAGCAGCCTGAGCGGCTATGGCTACACCTTC. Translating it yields CASSLSGYGYTF.

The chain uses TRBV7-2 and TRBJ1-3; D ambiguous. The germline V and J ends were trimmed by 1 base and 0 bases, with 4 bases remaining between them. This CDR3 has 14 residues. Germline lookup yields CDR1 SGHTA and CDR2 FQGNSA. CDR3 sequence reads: CASSLGPSGNTIYF. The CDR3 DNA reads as TGTGCCAGCAGCTTAGGTCCCTCTGGAAACACCATATATTTT.

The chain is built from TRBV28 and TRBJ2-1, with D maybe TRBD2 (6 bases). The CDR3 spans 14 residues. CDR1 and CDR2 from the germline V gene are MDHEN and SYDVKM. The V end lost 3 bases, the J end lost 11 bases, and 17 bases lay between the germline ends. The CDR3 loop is CASSLGLPLGKQFF. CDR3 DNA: TGTGCCAGCAGTTTGGGACTCCCGCTAGGGAAGCAGTTCTTC.

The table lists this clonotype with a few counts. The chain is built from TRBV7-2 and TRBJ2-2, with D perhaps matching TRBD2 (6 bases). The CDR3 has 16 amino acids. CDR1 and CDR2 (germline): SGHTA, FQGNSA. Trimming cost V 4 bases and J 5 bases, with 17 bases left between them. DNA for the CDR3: TGTGCCAGCAGCTCCATAAGGGCTAGCGCAACCGGGGAGCTGTTTTTT. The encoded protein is CASSSIRASATGELFF.

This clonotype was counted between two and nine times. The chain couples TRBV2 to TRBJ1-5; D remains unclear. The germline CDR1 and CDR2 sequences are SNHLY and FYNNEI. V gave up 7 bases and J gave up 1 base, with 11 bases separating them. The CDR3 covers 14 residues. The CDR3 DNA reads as TGTGCCAGCACTGGAGGAGGGAGCAATCAGCCCCAGCATTTT. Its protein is CASTGGGSNQPQHF.

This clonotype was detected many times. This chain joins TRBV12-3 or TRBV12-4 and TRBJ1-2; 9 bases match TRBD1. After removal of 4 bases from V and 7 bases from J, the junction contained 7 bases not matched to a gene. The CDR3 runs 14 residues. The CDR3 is CASSSWTGAGGYTF. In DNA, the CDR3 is TGTGCCAGCAGTTCCTGGACAGGGGCCGGTGGCTACACCTTC.

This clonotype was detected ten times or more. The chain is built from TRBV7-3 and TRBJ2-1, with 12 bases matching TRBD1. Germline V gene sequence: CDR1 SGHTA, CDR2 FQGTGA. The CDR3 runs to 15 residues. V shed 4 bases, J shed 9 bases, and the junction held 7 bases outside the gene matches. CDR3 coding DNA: TGTGCCAGCAGCTCACTGGGACAGGGGGCGGTTGAGCAGTTCTTC. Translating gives CASSSLGQGAVEQFF.

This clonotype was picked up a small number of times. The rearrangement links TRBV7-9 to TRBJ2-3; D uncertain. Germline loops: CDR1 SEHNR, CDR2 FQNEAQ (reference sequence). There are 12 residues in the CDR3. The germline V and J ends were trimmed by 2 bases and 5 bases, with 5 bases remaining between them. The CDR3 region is CASSLTEDTQYF. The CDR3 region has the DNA TGTGCCAGCAGCTTAACGGAAGATACGCAGTATTTT.

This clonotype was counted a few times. The CDR3 here is CASSLEGGAHNEQFF. The CDR3 nucleotides read TGTGCCAGCAGCTTAGAGGGTGGGGCTCACAATGAGCAGTTCTTC. V gene TRBV11-3 combines with J gene TRBJ2-1; TRBD1 is a possible D gene (5 bases). The CDR3 covers 15 residues. CDR1 and CDR2 from the germline V gene are SGHNT and YENEEA. Trimming shortened V by 0 bases and J by 5 bases, and 11 bases separated the two germline ends.

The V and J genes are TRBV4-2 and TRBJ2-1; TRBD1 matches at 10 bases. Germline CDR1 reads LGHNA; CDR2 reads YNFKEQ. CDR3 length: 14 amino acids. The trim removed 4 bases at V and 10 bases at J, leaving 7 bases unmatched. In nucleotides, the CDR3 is TGTGCCAGCAGCCGGGGGACAGGGGTAAGGGAGCAGTTCTTC. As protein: CASSRGTGVREQFF.

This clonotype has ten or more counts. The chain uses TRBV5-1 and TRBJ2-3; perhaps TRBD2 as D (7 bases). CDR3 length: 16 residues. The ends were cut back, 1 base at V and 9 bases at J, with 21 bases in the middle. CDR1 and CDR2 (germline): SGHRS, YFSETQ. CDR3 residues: CASSLSEAGRGMTQYF. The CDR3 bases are TGCGCCAGCAGCTTGTCCGAAGCGGGAAGGGGGATGACGCAGTATTTT.

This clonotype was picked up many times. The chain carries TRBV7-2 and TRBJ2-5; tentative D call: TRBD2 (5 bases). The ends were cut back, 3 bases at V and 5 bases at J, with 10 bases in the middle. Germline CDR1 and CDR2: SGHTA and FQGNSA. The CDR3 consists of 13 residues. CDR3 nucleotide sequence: TGTGCCAGCAGCTTGAGGGTTCTTGAGACCCAGTACTTC. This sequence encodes CASSLRVLETQYF.

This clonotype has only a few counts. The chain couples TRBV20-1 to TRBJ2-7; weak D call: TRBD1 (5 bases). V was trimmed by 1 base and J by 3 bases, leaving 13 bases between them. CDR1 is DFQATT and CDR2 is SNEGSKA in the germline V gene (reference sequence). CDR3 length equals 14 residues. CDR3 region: CSARVPRGHYEQYF. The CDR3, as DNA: TGCAGTGCTAGAGTACCGCGAGGACACTACGAGCAGTACTTC.

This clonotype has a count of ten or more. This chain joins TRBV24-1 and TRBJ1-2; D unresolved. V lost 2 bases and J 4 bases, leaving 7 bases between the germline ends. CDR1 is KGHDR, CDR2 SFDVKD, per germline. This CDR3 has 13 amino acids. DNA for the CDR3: TGTGCCACCAGTGATTCAGGCAGCTATGGCTACACCTTC. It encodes CATSDSGSYGYTF.

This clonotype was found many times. The CDR3 sequence is CASSPNTEEQFF. CDR3 bases: TGCGCCAGCAGTCCGAACACGGAGGAGCAGTTCTTC. The chain employs TRBV5-1 and TRBJ2-1; D gene uncertain. The CDR3 runs 12 residues. Germline lookup yields CDR1 SGHRS and CDR2 YFSETQ. The V end lost 5 bases, the J end lost 10 bases, and 13 bases lay between the germline ends.

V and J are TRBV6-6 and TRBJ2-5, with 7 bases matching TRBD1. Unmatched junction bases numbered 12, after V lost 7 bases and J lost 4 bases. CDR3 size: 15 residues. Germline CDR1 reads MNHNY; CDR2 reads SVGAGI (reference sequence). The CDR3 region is CASTHRKGARETQYF. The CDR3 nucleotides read TGTGCCAGCACGCATCGCAAGGGGGCGCGAGAGACCCAGTACTTC.